This T cell receptor beta chain was obtained from a study of T cell repertoires in cytomegalovirus infection. The overall study: The study used recently identified HLA-C-restricted and well-studied HLA-B-restricted CMV epitopes. CMV infection and matching HLA type were both indicated by public TCR beta signatures. Notes on the study in general: What dominated the ex vivo response were HLA-C-restricted CMV-specific TCR beta clonotypes.

MiXCR, run by TCRdb on the reads, gives a single entry per CDR3 protein. The data contain hundreds of thousands of distinct CDR3 sequences, around 32% of them seen just once; the ten biggest clones take up roughly 13%. A remark on this clonotype: The target antigen is unknown.

CDR3 length: 15 amino acids. Between the trimmed V and J ends, which lost 2 bases and 4 bases, there was a span of 12 bases. Germline V gene data show CDR1 as MNHEY and CDR2 as SMNVEV (reference sequence). The chain combines TRBV27 with TRBJ2-1; D not certain. Sequencing was performed on cultured CD8+ T cells from PBMCs, taken from culture after CMV antigen stimulation. The sequence derives from a human donor in good health (CMV status not recorded). Some clones in this sample may be carry-over from other donors' samples. CDR3 residues: CASSLDWSGYNEQFF. As DNA, the CDR3 is TGTGCCAGCAGTTTAGATTGGAGTGGGTACAATGAGCAGTTCTTC.